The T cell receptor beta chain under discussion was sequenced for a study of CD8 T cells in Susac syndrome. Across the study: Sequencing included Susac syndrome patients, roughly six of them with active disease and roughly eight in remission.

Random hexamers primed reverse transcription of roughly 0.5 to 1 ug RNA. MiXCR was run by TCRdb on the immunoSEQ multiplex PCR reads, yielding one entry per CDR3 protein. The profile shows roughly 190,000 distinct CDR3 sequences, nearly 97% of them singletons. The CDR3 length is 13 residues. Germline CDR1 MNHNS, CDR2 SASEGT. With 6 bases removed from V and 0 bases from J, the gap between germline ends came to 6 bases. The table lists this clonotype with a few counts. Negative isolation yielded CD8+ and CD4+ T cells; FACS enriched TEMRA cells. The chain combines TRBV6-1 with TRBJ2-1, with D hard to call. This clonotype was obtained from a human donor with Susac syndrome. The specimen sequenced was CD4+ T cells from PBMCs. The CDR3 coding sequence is TGTGCCAGCAGACGGAGCTCCTACAATGAGCAGTTCTTC. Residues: CASRRSSYNEQFF.